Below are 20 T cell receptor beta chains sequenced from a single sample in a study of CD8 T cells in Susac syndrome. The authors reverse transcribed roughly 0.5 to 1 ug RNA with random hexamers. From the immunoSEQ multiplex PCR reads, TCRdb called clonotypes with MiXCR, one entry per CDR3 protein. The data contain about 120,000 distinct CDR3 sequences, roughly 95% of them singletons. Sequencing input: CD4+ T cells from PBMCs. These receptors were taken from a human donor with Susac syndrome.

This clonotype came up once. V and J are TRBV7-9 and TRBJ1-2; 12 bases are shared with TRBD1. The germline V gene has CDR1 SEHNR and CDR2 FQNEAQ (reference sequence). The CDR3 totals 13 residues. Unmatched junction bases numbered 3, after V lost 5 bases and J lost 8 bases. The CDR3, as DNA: TGTGCCAGCAGCCTAGGGACAGGGGGCGGCTACACCTTC. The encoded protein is CASSLGTGGGYTF. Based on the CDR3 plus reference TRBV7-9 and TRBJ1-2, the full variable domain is DTGVSQNPRHKITKRGQNVTFRCDPISEHNRLYWYRQTLGQGPEFLTYFQNEAQLEKSRLLSDRFSAERPKGSFSTLEIQRTEQGDSAMYLCASSLGTGGGYTFGSGTRLTVV.

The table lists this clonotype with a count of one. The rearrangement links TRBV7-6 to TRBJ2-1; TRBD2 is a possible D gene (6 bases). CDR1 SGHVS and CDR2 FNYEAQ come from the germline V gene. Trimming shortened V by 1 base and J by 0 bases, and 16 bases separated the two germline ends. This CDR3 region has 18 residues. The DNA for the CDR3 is TGTGCCAGCAGCTTAGAACTAGCCGACACGTCCTCCTACAATGAGCAGTTCTTC. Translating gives CASSLELADTSSYNEQFF.

The CDR3 spells CASSTQGAPSPDTQYF. CDR3 bases: TGTGCCAGCAGCACACAGGGGGCGCCGAGCCCAGATACGCAGTATTTT. This chain joins TRBV5-4 and TRBJ2-3, with 9 bases aligning to TRBD1. This CDR3 is 16 amino acids long. J gave up 4 bases and V 4 bases, and 10 bases lay outside the gene matches. Germline V gene sequence: CDR1 SGHNT, CDR2 YYREEE (reference sequence).

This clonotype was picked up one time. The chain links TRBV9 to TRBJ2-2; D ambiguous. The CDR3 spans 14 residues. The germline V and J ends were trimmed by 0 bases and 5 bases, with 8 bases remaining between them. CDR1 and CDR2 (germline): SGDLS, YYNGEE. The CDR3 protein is CASSVVVGTGELFF. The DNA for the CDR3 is TGTGCCAGCAGCGTAGTGGTTGGTACCGGGGAGCTGTTTTTT.

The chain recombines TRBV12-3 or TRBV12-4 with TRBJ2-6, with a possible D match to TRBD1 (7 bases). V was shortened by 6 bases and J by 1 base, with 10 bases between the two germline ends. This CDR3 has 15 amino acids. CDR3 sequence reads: CASSQGGSGANVLTF. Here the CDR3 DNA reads TGTGCCAGCAGCCAGGGGGGATCTGGGGCCAACGTCCTGACTTTC.

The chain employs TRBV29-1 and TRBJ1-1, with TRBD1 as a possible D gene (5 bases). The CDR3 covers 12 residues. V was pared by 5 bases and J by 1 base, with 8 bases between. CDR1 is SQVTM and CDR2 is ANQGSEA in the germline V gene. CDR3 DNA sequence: TGCAGCGTTAATACAGGGAACACTGAAGCTTTCTTT. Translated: CSVNTGNTEAFF.

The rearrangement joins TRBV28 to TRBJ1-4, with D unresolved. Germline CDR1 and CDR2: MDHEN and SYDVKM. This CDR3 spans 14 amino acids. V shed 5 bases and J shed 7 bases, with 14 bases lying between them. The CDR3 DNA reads TGTGCCAGCAGTCCAAGGGTTTGGGGTGAAAAACTGTTTTTT. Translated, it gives CASSPRVWGEKLFF.

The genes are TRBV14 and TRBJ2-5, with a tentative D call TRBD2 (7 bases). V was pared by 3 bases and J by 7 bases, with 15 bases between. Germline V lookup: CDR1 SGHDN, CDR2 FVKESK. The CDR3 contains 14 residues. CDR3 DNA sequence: TGTGCCAGCAGCCATGGGGGGGCGCGCGGGACCCAGTACTTC. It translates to CASSHGGARGTQYF. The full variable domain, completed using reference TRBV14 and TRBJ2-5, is EAGVTQFPSHSVIEKGQTVTLRCDPISGHDNLYWYRRVMGKEIKFLLHFVKESKQDESGMPNNRFLAERTGGTYSTLKVQPAELEDSGVYFCASSHGGARGTQYFGPGTRLLVL.

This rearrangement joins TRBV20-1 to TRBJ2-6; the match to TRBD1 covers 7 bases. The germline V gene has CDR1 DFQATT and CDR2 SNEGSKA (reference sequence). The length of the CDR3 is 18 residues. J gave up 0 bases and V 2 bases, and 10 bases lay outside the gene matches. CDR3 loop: CSARLPGQSASGANVLTF. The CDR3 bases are TGCAGTGCTAGATTACCGGGACAGTCAGCCTCTGGGGCCAACGTCCTGACTTTC.

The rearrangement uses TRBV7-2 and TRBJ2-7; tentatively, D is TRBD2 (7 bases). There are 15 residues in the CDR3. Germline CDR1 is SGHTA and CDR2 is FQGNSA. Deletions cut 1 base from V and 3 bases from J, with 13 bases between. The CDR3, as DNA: TGTGCCAGCAGCTTAGTTTGGGGGGGCCGCTACGAGCAGTACTTC. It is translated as CASSLVWGGRYEQYF.

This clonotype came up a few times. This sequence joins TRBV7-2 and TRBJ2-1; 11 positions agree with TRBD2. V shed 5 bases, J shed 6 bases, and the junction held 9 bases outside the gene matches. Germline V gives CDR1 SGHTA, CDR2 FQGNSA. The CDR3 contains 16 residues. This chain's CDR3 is CASSPRLAGGPNEQFF. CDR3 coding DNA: TGTGCCAGCAGCCCCCGGCTAGCGGGAGGACCCAATGAGCAGTTCTTC.

CDR3: CASTRRPGANVLTF. In nucleotides, the CDR3 is TGTGCCAGCACCCGACGGCCTGGGGCCAACGTCCTGACTTTC. The chain recombines TRBV6-5 with TRBJ2-6; D is unclear. Per germline, CDR1 MNHEY and CDR2 SVGAGI. The CDR3 is 14 amino acids. Trimming left V 7 bases short and J 2 bases short, with 9 bases between.

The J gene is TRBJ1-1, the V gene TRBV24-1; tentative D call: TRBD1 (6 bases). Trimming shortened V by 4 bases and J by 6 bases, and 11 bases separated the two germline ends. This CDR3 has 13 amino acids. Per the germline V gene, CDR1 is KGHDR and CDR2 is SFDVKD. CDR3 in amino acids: CATSDTNRAEAFF. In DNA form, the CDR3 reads TGTGCCACCAGTGACACGAACAGGGCTGAAGCTTTCTTT.

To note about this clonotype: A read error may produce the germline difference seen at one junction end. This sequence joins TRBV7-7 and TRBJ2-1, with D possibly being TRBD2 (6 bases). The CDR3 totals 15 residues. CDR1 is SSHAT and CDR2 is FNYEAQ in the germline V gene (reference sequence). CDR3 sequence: CASSLEGGNYNEQFF. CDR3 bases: TGTGCTAGCAGCTTAGAGGGCGGGAACTACAATGAGCAGTTCTTC.

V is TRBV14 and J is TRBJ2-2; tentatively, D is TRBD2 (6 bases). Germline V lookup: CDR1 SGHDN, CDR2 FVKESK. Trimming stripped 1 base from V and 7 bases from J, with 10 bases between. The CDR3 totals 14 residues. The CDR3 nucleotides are TGTGCCAGCAGCCAAGTGGGGGGATTCGGGGAGCTGTTTTTT. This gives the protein CASSQVGGFGELFF. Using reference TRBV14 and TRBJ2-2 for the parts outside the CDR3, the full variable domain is EAGVTQFPSHSVIEKGQTVTLRCDPISGHDNLYWYRRVMGKEIKFLLHFVKESKQDESGMPNNRFLAERTGGTYSTLKVQPAELEDSGVYFCASSQVGGFGELFFGEGSRLTVL.

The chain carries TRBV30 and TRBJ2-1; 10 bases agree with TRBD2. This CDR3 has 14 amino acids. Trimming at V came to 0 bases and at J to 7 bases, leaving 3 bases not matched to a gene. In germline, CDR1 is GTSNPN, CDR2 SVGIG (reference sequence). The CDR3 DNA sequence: TGTGCCTGGAGTGTCCTAGCGGGAGTGAATGAGCAGTTCTTC. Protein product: CAWSVLAGVNEQFF.

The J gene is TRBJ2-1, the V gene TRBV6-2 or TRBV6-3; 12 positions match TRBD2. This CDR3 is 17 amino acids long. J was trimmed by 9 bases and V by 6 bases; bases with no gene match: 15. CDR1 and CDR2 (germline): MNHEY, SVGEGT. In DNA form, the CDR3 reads TGTGCCAGCAGCCCTACGGGGCTAGCGGGAGGGTACGGTGAGCAGTTCTTC. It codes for CASSPTGLAGGYGEQFF.

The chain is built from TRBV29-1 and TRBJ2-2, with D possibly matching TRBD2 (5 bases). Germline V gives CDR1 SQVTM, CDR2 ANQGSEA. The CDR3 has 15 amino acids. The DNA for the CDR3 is TGCAGTGCCGGGCGGGCAAGGGCGAACACCGGGGAGCTGTTTTTT. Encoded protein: CSAGRARANTGELFF.

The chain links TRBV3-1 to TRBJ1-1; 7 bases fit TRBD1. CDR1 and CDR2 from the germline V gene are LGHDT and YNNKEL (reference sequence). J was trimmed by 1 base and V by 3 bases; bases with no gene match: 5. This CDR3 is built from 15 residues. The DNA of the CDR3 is TGTGCCAGCAGCCAGCGAGGGGGCAAGAACACTGAAGCTTTCTTT. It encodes CASSQRGGKNTEAFF.

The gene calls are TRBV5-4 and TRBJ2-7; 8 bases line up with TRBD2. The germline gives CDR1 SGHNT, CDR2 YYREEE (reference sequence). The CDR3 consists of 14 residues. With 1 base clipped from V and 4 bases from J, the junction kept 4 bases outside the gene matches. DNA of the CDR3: TGTGCCAGCAGCTTGCAGCGGGAGAAGTACGAGCAGTACTTC. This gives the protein CASSLQREKYEQYF.